The source of this TCR beta chain is a study of CD8+ T cells in alopecia areata. Looking at the study overall: Administration of oral tofacitinib to treated patients was at 5 to 10 mg twice daily. People stayed on tofacitinib for 6 to 18 months, then stopped the drug for 6 months. Study-level points and caveats: Among the cells sequenced in scalp samples are also the resident alphabeta T cells of normal skin.

With V trimmed by 4 bases and J by 4 bases, 6 bases remained unmatched. The length of the CDR3 is 16 residues. Germline V gives CDR1 PRHDT, CDR2 FYEKMQ (reference sequence). Extraction and reverse transcription of RNA yielded cDNA as the sequencing template. Repertoires were generated with immunoSEQ multiplex PCR, while TCRdb's copy carries only in-frame clones and drops some. This sample has roughly 150,000 clones, with roughly 48% found just once. Alopecia areata patients provided lesional scalp punch biopsies and peripheral blood, both collected for the study. To note about this clone: The target antigen is unknown.

The rearrangement uses TRBV13 and TRBJ2-1, with 11 bases lining up with TRBD2. This clonotype was sampled from a human donor with alopecia areata. The sample taken for sequencing was CD4+ T cells sorted from blood. The CDR3 sequence: CASSSTGTSGYNEQFF. The CDR3 DNA reads as TGTGCCAGCAGCTCGACCGGGACTAGCGGATACAATGAGCAGTTCTTC.